The 19 T cell receptor beta chains given below trace back to one sample, sequenced in a study of post-analysis software for immune sequencing data. Study-level points and caveats: Comparison of patients with controls showed 4 to 6 TRBV segments more frequent in patients, TRBV5-6, TRBV5-1 and TRBV20-1 among them.

The authors incorporated unique molecular identifiers into the TCR beta cDNA libraries. TCRdb fed the PCR reads into MiXCR, producing one record per CDR3 protein. The sample includes 820,000 or so distinct CDR3 sequences, 53% of them seen just once. Their cognate antigens are unknown. Sequencing was performed on blood. These receptor sequences come from a girl aged 10-17 years with multiple sclerosis.

The chain couples TRBV27 to TRBJ1-5, with D uncertain. Germline lookup yields CDR1 MNHEY and CDR2 SMNVEV (reference sequence). The CDR3 has 16 amino acids. V shed 2 bases and J shed 7 bases, with 18 bases lying between them. CDR3: CASSLRALTRGQPQHF. CDR3 bases: TGTGCCAGCAGTTTAAGGGCCCTCACTCGTGGACAGCCCCAGCATTTT.

This clonotype was counted between two and nine times. The chain has TRBV4-2 and TRBJ2-7; D is unresolved. CDR3 length equals 16 residues. The V end lost 0 bases, the J end lost 0 bases, and 12 bases lay between the germline ends. Germline-derived CDR1 and CDR2 are LGHNA and YNFKEQ. CDR3 sequence reads: CASSQDVREISYEQYF. The DNA for the CDR3 is TGTGCCAGCAGCCAAGATGTTAGGGAAATCTCCTACGAGCAGTACTTC.

The CDR3 sequence is CASSLKEGGPGSPLHF. DNA for the CDR3: TGTGCCAGCAGTTTAAAGGAGGGGGGGCCCGGCTCACCCCTCCACTTT. The chain carries TRBV27 and TRBJ1-6; D may be TRBD1 (6 bases). Germline values: CDR1 MNHEY, CDR2 SMNVEV (reference sequence). Trimming took off 2 bases at V and 10 bases at J, with 18 bases between the two ends. The CDR3 sequence is 16 residues long.

This clonotype came up a few times. The V gene is TRBV18, the J gene TRBJ1-6; D is uncertain. The germline V and J ends were trimmed by 2 bases and 6 bases, with 5 bases remaining between them. CDR1 and CDR2 from the germline V gene are KGHSH and LQKENI. The CDR3 extends over 13 amino acids. CDR3 DNA sequence: TGTGCCAGCTCACCAACATTTAATTCACCCCTCCACTTT. It encodes CASSPTFNSPLHF. Using reference TRBV18 and TRBJ1-6 for the parts outside the CDR3, the full variable domain is NAGVMQNPRHLVRRRGQEARLRCSPMKGHSHVYWYRQLPEEGLKFMVYLQKENIIDESGMPKERFSAEFPKEGPSILRIQQVVRGDSAAYFCASSPTFNSPLHFGNGTRLTVT.

The chain couples TRBV7-3 to TRBJ2-1; 9 positions match TRBD2. Trimming removed 8 bases from V and 7 bases from J; junction bases left unmatched: 12. The CDR3 consists of 15 residues. Germline V CDR1 and CDR2: SGHTA, FQGTGA. CDR3 in amino acids: CASVKGASGTNEQFF. DNA for the CDR3: TGTGCCAGCGTCAAAGGGGCTAGCGGGACAAATGAGCAGTTCTTC.

The chain combines TRBV7-9 with TRBJ1-1, with 7 bases lining up with TRBD1. Germline lookup yields CDR1 SEHNR and CDR2 FQNEAQ (reference sequence). The CDR3 loop spans 13 amino acids. The J segment lost 4 bases and the V segment lost 6 bases, leaving 5 bases of the junction unmatched. CDR3 DNA sequence: TGTGCCAGCAGACCCCGACAGGGCACTGAAGCTTTCTTT. Amino acid sequence: CASRPRQGTEAFF. Full variable domain (outside the CDR3, taken from reference TRBV7-9 and TRBJ1-1): DTGVSQNPRHKITKRGQNVTFRCDPISEHNRLYWYRQTLGQGPEFLTYFQNEAQLEKSRLLSDRFSAERPKGSFSTLEIQRTEQGDSAMYLCASRPRQGTEAFFGQGTRLTVV.

This sequence joins TRBV7-9 and TRBJ1-2; D might be TRBD1 (5 bases). V shed 0 bases and J shed 10 bases, with 12 bases lying between them. CDR3 length equals 13 residues. The V gene's germline CDR1 is SEHNR and CDR2 FQNEAQ (reference sequence). CDR3 region: CASSLAGRLDYTF. The CDR3 DNA follows: TGTGCCAGCAGCTTAGCGGGACGACTCGACTACACCTTC.

The CDR3 spells CAISYTGMGGYTF. Written as DNA, the CDR3 is TGTGCCATCAGTTATACAGGGATGGGTGGCTACACCTTC. The J gene is TRBJ1-2, the V gene TRBV10-3; weak D call: TRBD1 (6 bases). V was pared by 5 bases and J by 7 bases, with 14 bases between. Germline CDR1 and CDR2: ENHRY and SYGVKD. This CDR3 is built from 13 residues.

This chain uses TRBV12-3 or TRBV12-4 with TRBJ2-6; no definite D call. The CDR3 runs 17 residues. V was shortened by 7 bases and J by 2 bases, with 18 bases between the two germline ends. CDR3 bases: TGTGCCAGCAAATCAACAACGGGCCCCCCTGGGGCCAACGTCCTGACTTTC. This translates into CASKSTTGPPGANVLTF.

The chain is built from TRBV20-1 and TRBJ1-2; D unclear. This CDR3 contains 14 residues. Germline V gives CDR1 DFQATT, CDR2 SNEGSKA (reference sequence). V lost 0 bases and J 3 bases, leaving 11 bases between the germline ends. The CDR3 nucleotides read TGCAGTGCTAGAGATCTAGAGGGCGACTATGGCTACACCTTC. It encodes CSARDLEGDYGYTF.

The chain combines TRBV7-3 with TRBJ2-1; 9 bases are shared with TRBD1. V lost 5 bases to trimming and J lost 7 bases; unmatched junction nucleotides: 6. This CDR3 is built from 14 residues. Germline V gives CDR1 SGHTA, CDR2 FQGTGA. The CDR3 sequence is CASSDRGTFNEQFF. The CDR3 DNA reads TGTGCCAGCAGCGACAGGGGGACGTTTAATGAGCAGTTCTTC.

The chain couples TRBV2 to TRBJ2-2; 7 bases align to TRBD1. The CDR3 length is 16 residues. The trim removed 8 bases at V and 0 bases at J, leaving 9 bases unmatched. Germline lookup yields CDR1 SNHLY and CDR2 FYNNEI. The CDR3 region has the DNA TGTGCCAGCGGGACAGCTGGGGCGACGAACACCGGGGAGCTGTTTTTT. Translating gives CASGTAGATNTGELFF. Using reference TRBV2 and TRBJ2-2 for the parts outside the CDR3, the full variable domain is EPEVTQTPSHQVTQMGQEVILRCVPISNHLYFYWYRQILGQKVEFLVSFYNNEISEKSEIFDDQFSVERPDGSNFTLKIRSTKLEDSAMYFCASGTAGATNTGELFFGEGSRLTVL.

This clonotype has only a few counts. This chain joins TRBV29-1 and TRBJ2-1; 9 bases fit TRBD1. Germline CDR1 SQVTM, CDR2 ANQGSEA. The CDR3 runs 13 residues. V shed 5 bases and J 2 bases; nucleotides not matched to a gene: 1. The CDR3: CSVTGGTYNEQFF. CDR3 coding DNA: TGCAGCGTTACAGGGGGCACCTACAATGAGCAGTTCTTC.

This clonotype showed up just a few times. The chain recombines TRBV5-1 with TRBJ2-1; maybe TRBD2 (6 bases). Germline lookup yields CDR1 SGHRS and CDR2 YFSETQ. Trimming left V 4 bases short and J 9 bases short, with 17 bases between. This CDR3 has 14 amino acids. CDR3 residues: CASSPRLVRSEQFF. DNA for the CDR3: TGCGCCAGCAGCCCGAGACTAGTACGTAGTGAGCAGTTCTTC.

This chain joins TRBV6-5 and TRBJ1-5; D is unclear. Germline lookup yields CDR1 MNHEY and CDR2 SVGAGI. The V end was cut by 8 bases, the J end by 4 bases, with 15 bases between. The CDR3 is made up of 14 amino acids. CDR3 loop: CASWTGIKNQPQHF. CDR3 DNA: TGTGCCAGCTGGACGGGGATCAAAAATCAGCCCCAGCATTTT.

Comment on this clonotype: An end of the junction does not agree with germline; a read error may underlie this. The V gene is TRBV11-1, the J gene TRBJ1-2; D not resolved. Germline loops: CDR1 SGHAT, CDR2 FQDESV (reference sequence). The CDR3 is 14 amino acids. The CDR3 spells CAGSTSALNYGYTF. The DNA for the CDR3 is TGTGCCGGCAGCACATCCGCTCTTAACTATGGCTACACCTTC.

The rearrangement links TRBV7-9 to TRBJ2-5, with TRBD2 matching 7 bases. The assigned J gene may be wrong: the sequence end matches TRBJ2-7 better. Germline-derived CDR1 and CDR2 are SEHNR and FQNEAQ (reference sequence). The CDR3 loop spans 18 amino acids. The CDR3 DNA is TGTGCCAGCAGCTTAGGCACGGGGGGTCGGTTGGTTCCCTACGAGCAGTACTTC. Encoded protein: CASSLGTGGRLVPYEQYF.

The chain combines TRBV27 with TRBJ1-1, with 11 bases aligning to TRBD1. After removal of 3 bases from V and 4 bases from J, the junction contained 1 base not matched to a gene. Germline assignment: CDR1 MNHEY and CDR2 SMNVEV (reference sequence). The CDR3 is 14 residues long. CDR3 loop: CASSFGTGGTEAFF. The CDR3 DNA is TGTGCCAGCAGTTTCGGGACAGGGGGCACTGAAGCTTTCTTT.

This rearrangement joins TRBV12-3 or TRBV12-4 to TRBJ2-5; 10 bases are a match to TRBD2. The CDR3 contains 16 residues. Trimming cost V 3 bases and J 1 base; bases outside gene matches: 5. The CDR3 nucleotides are TGTGCCAGCAGTTTCAAACTAGCGGGGCTCCAAGAGACCCAGTACTTC. It translates to CASSFKLAGLQETQYF.